This T cell receptor beta chain was obtained from a study of T cells after yellow fever vaccination (dated by TCRdb to between 2018 and 2021). For context, the study as a whole: Libraries from fractions with low cell numbers were prepared with the SMART-Seq v4 Ultra Low Input RNA kit. Two healthy male donors made up the cohort, one aged 18 to 29 years and the other aged 30 to 40 years. Blood was collected at multiple timepoints before and after primary and secondary immunization, and bulk PBMC replicates and cell subsets were isolated. To follow T-cell clones before and after both primary and booster YFV17D yellow fever vaccination, bulk TCR alpha and beta repertoires underwent longitudinal sequencing.

The germline V gene (reference sequence) specifies LGHDT as CDR1 and YNNKEL as CDR2. The junction shows trimming of 4 bases on V and 3 bases on J, plus 13 bases between the germline ends. From the cysteine up to the phenylalanine, the CDR3 has a length of 14 residues. This entry keeps only the CDR3 DNA: 42 bases, framed from base 1. What this sample's treatment or condition label stands for: live attenuated yellow fever vaccine strain. A standard Ficoll-Paque protocol was used to isolate PBMCs from peripheral blood. CD4 and CD8 T-cell fractions were isolated with Dynabeads CD4 and CD8 positive selection kits. TriZol was used to extract RNA from bulk PBMCs, CD4 and CD8 fractions, and dextramer-positive and dextramer-negative fractions. TCR cDNA was synthesized by 5'RACE template switching, which introduced a universal primer site and unique molecular identifiers. cDNA synthesis was primed from both the TCR alpha and TCR beta constant segments. Library amplification used two PCR steps, and the second PCR step added sample barcodes and sequencing adapters. Libraries were sequenced on Illumina HiSeq 2500 (2x100 bp) or NovaSeq (2x150 bp). Per the authors' processing: Demultiplexing of reads and collapsing into UMI consensus sequences were performed with MIGEC, and V(D)J alignment was carried out with MiXCR. Clonotypes responding to the vaccine were identified with edgeR on replicate PBMC samples, with the criteria of FDR below 0.01 and a log2 fold change above 5 up to day 15. Each bulk clonotype received a CD4 or CD8 identity based on whether the sequenced CD4 or CD8 repertoire contained that clonotype at higher abundance. The public reads were reprocessed in TCRdb via fastp at Q25 and MiXCR, keeping in-frame beta chains. Duplicate CDR3 protein sequences are folded into a single record with the most common DNA and genes. V and J calls and clone size were set by TCRdb, not the authors. Here the sample has over 150,000 distinct CDR3 sequences; about 7% occur a single time. The top ten hold roughly 2.5% of the sample.

What the research found in general, with its limitations: Computational filtering was needed because FACS-sorted repertoires could contain abundant contaminating clonotypes from the bulk population. Most clones expanded after primary vaccination were re-detected after the booster (around 96% of CD4 and around 88% of CD8), suggesting broad memory maintenance. The study included only two donors, which limits how far the findings can be generalized. Compared with the primary T-cell response, the secondary T-cell response was weaker but faster, peaking on day 5 rather than day 15. A small fraction of clonotypes showed up in both the CD4 and CD8 compartments, probably as a result of convergent recombination.

Comment on this clonotype: Its antigen remains undetermined. The input lacks base qualities; no much larger clone sits a single base away.

The sequence was collected from a man between 18 and 35 years old who received the YFV17D yellow fever vaccine. This sequence uses TRBV3-1 and TRBJ2-7; the D assignment is uncertain and may be TRBD1 or TRBD2, with 6 bases supporting each. Sequenced here: CD4+ T cells sorted from PBMCs, sampled around 5 days after the first yellow fever vaccination. The DNA sequence is TGTGCCAGCAGCCGCGGGACAATGGTCTACGAGCAGTACTTC. The resulting protein is CASSRGTMVYEQYF.